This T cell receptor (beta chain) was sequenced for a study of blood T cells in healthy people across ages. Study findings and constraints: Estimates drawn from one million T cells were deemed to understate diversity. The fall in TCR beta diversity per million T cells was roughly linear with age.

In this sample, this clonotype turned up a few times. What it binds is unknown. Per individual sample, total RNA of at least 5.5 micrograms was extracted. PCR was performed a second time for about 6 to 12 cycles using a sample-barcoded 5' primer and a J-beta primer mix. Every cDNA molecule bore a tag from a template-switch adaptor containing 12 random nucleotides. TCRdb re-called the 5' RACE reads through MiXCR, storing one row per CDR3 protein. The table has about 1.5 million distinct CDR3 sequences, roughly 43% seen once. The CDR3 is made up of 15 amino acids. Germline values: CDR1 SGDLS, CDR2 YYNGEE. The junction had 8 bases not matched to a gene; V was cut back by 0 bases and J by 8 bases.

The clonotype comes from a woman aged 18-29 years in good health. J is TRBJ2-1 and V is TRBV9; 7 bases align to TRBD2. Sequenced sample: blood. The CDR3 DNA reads TGTGCCAGCAGCGTAGATAGCGGGTTAGGATATGAGCAGTTCTTC. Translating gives CASSVDSGLGYEQFF.